Reported below is one T cell receptor beta chain. Germline V gives CDR1 SGHRS, CDR2 YFSETQ. The CDR3 loop spans 16 amino acids. Trimming shortened V by 0 bases and J by 4 bases, and 13 bases separated the two germline ends. This sample stems from a study of PD-L1 blockade in urothelial cancer. Study information: Blood samples had a median of 141,255 T cells, 75,000 to 90,000 unique TCRs, and clonality roughly 0.08.

Spiking of synthetic TCR analog templates was performed in each PCR. Assay: immunoSEQ multiplex PCR; the TCRdb copy retains only in-frame clones and omits some. The sample holds about 80,000 clones, around 90% seen once. This clonotype was obtained from a woman between 65 and 79 years old with urothelial cancer. V usage is TRBV5-1 and J usage is TRBJ2-2; TRBD2 is a possible D gene (7 bases). The source material was PBMCs, sampled around atezolizumab (anti-PD-L1) treatment. The chain's CDR3 is CASSLVGGLATGELFF. CDR3 in DNA: TGCGCCAGCAGCTTGGTGGGGGGGCTGGCCACCGGGGAGCTGTTTTTT.